This paragraph reports one TCR beta chain. Its antigen is still unknown. From RNA, the CDR3 regions of TCR beta chains were amplified and sequenced. RT-PCR in the first round used HTBI primers; a second-round multiplex PCR followed. A single record per CDR3 protein comes from TCRdb applying MiXCR to the multiplex PCR reads. Found here are over a million distinct CDR3 sequences, roughly two fifths of them singletons; the top ten hold approximately 12%. This record belongs to a study of Graves' ophthalmopathy and Graves' hyperthyroidism. The wider study: Hyperthyroidism counted as stable given no ophthalmopathy within 18 months of follow-up. Study findings and constraints: Most expanded clonotypes from thyroid (those above 0.001 frequency) were also found in blood.

Hyperthyroidism patients were newly diagnosed, ill under 2 months, and aged 18 to 65 years. The diagnosis combined clinical symptoms, thyroxine, TRAb, thyroid ultrasound and orbital computed tomography scans. The sample was peripheral blood or thyroid tissue (not recorded which). The sequence came from an adult man with Graves' hyperthyroidism.

The CDR3 here is CASSPGKATEAFF. In DNA form, the CDR3 reads TGTGCCAGCAGCCCGGGAAAGGCCACTGAAGCTTTCTTT. V is TRBV19 and J is TRBJ1-1; D ambiguous. Trimming shortened V by 9 bases and J by 4 bases, and 15 bases separated the two germline ends. CDR1 is LNHDA and CDR2 is SQIVND in the germline V gene (reference sequence). The CDR3 runs 13 residues. The full variable domain, in which reference TRBV19 and TRBJ1-1 provide the parts outside the CDR3, is DGGITQSPKYLFRKEGQNVTLSCEQNLNHDAMYWYRQDPGQGLRLIYYSQIVNDFQKGDIAEGYSVSREKKESFPLTVTSAQKNPTAFYLCASSPGKATEAFFGQGTRLTVV.